Below, 22 T cell receptor beta chains from the same sample are listed, as sequenced in a study of cytomegalovirus exposure and HLA in healthy donors. Only in-frame clones appear in the TCRdb table, and some are missing; sequencing was by immunoSEQ multiplex PCR. This table has roughly 130,000 clones, 70% to 90% appearing once. Source material: PBMCs. All receptors come from a young woman in good health and CMV-seronegative.

The V and J genes are TRBV7-3 and TRBJ2-7; no definite D call. The CDR3 has 15 residues. V lost 7 bases and J 0 bases, leaving 16 bases between the germline ends. CDR1 and CDR2 (germline): SGHTA, FQGTGA. CDR3 region: CASILTEHSSYEQYF. CDR3 sequence (DNA): TGTGCCAGCATCCTAACAGAACACAGCTCCTACGAGCAGTACTTC. The variable domain in full, completed from reference TRBV7-3 and TRBJ2-7, reads GAGVSQTPSNKVTEKGKYVELRCDPISGHTALYWYRQSLGQGPEFLIYFQGTGAADDSGLPNDRFFAVRPEGSVSTLKIQRTERGDSAVYLCASILTEHSSYEQYFGPGTRLTVT.

The chain couples TRBV5-1 to TRBJ2-5; perhaps TRBD2 as D (5 bases). Germline loops: CDR1 SGHRS, CDR2 YFSETQ. CDR3 length equals 16 residues. Trimming removed 4 bases at V and 5 bases at J, with 21 bases between. CDR3 in DNA: TGCGCCAGCAGCACGATGCCGGGAAAAGGAACGGAGACCCAGTACTTC. This translates into CASSTMPGKGTETQYF.

The CDR3 loop is CASSILAGETYEQYF. The CDR3 DNA follows: TGTGCCAGTAGTATCTTAGCGGGGGAGACCTACGAGCAGTACTTC. The chain uses TRBV19 and TRBJ2-7; 9 positions match TRBD2. The length of the CDR3 is 15 residues. CDR1 LNHDA and CDR2 SQIVND come from the germline V gene (reference sequence). V dropped 3 bases and J dropped 2; count of bases not matched to a gene: 5.

In its sample, this clone was seen once. The chain joins TRBV5-1 to TRBJ1-2; 7 bases are shared with TRBD1. The CDR3 length is 13 residues. CDR1 and CDR2 (germline): SGHRS, YFSETQ. V gave up 4 bases and J gave up 3 bases; unmatched junction bases: 3. CDR3 nucleotide sequence: TGCGCCAGCAGCCCCACAGGGGACTATGGCTACACCTTC. The encoded protein is CASSPTGDYGYTF.

This chain connects TRBV5-1 to TRBJ1-2; a possible D gene is TRBD1 (5 bases). The V end lost 0 bases, the J end lost 4 bases, and 13 bases lay between the germline ends. Germline V lookup: CDR1 SGHRS, CDR2 YFSETQ. The CDR3 totals 15 residues. The CDR3 spells CASSLDKGHLYGYTF. In DNA form, the CDR3 reads TGCGCCAGCAGCTTGGATAAAGGACACCTCTATGGCTACACCTTC.

V usage is TRBV7-3 and J usage is TRBJ2-1; TRBD1 agrees at 7 bases. Germline V gene sequence: CDR1 SGHTA, CDR2 FQGTGA. With V trimmed by 5 bases and J by 10 bases, 17 bases remained unmatched. The CDR3 runs to 16 residues. For the CDR3, the DNA is TGTGCCAGCAGCCCGGAAAACAGGGGCCTGCTACCCGAGCAGTTCTTC. It is translated as CASSPENRGLLPEQFF.

The J gene is TRBJ1-1, the V gene TRBV5-1, with a tentative D call TRBD1 (6 bases). Germline V lookup: CDR1 SGHRS, CDR2 YFSETQ. The CDR3 spans 14 residues. Trimming took off 2 bases at V and 8 bases at J, with 16 bases between the two ends. CDR3 sequence: CASSFQGPLEEAFF. The CDR3 nucleotides read TGCGCCAGCAGCTTCCAGGGGCCGCTGGAGGAAGCTTTCTTT.

The gene calls are TRBV7-2 and TRBJ2-3; 8 bases match TRBD2. J was trimmed by 4 bases and V by 3 bases; bases with no gene match: 6. Germline lookup yields CDR1 SGHTA and CDR2 FQGNSA. CDR3 length: 15 residues. This CDR3 is CASSFSGGLSDTQYF. In nucleotides, the CDR3 is TGTGCCAGCAGCTTTTCGGGGGGGCTATCAGATACGCAGTATTTT.

This clone appeared once. The chain combines TRBV5-1 with TRBJ2-2; D gene uncertain. V was pared by 0 bases and J by 1 base, with 7 bases between. The germline gives CDR1 SGHRS, CDR2 YFSETQ. This CDR3 is 15 amino acids long. For the CDR3, the DNA is TGCGCCAGCAGCTTGGCCTCGGTGAACACCGGGGAGCTGTTTTTT. It is translated as CASSLASVNTGELFF.

The V gene is TRBV5-1, the J gene TRBJ2-3; TRBD1 matches 7 bases. Germline V CDR1 and CDR2: SGHRS, YFSETQ. CDR3 size: 16 residues. V trimming: 4 bases; J trimming: 1 base; junction bases outside the gene matches: 9. CDR3 region: CASSVPTGIGTDTQYF. CDR3 nucleotides: TGCGCCAGCAGCGTCCCGACAGGGATCGGCACAGATACGCAGTATTTT.

This chain uses TRBV2 with TRBJ2-3; D might be TRBD2 (6 bases). This CDR3 comprises 14 residues. The germline CDR1 and CDR2 sequences are SNHLY and FYNNEI. V lost 8 bases and J 0 bases, leaving 12 bases between the germline ends. CDR3 region: CASRAGVSTDTQYF. DNA for the CDR3: TGTGCCAGCCGAGCGGGTGTGAGCACAGATACGCAGTATTTT.

This clone was detected only a few times. A much more abundant neighbour one base away suggests this may be a read error. Different DNA sequences within this sample yield the same CDR3. The chain carries TRBV5-1 and TRBJ1-2; D is ambiguous. The V end was cut by 0 bases, the J end by 1 base, with 4 bases between. This CDR3 is built from 13 residues. Looked up from germline, CDR1 is SGHRS and CDR2 is YFSETQ. CDR3 protein: CASSLDSNYGYTF. The DNA of the CDR3 is TGCGCCAGCAGCTTGGACAGTAACTATGGCTACACCTTC.

This clone occurred a few times. The V call is TRBV9, the J call TRBJ2-1; TRBD2 aligns across 7 bases. CDR3 length: 15 residues. The germline V gene has CDR1 SGDLS and CDR2 YYNGEE. J was trimmed by 9 bases and V by 1 base; bases with no gene match: 10. The CDR3 region is CASSVTAGERGEQFF. In nucleotides, the CDR3 is TGTGCCAGCAGCGTAACGGCGGGGGAGAGGGGTGAGCAGTTCTTC.

The V call is TRBV7-3, the J call TRBJ2-2; D gene uncertain. CDR1 is SGHTA and CDR2 is FQGTGA in the germline V gene. The CDR3 is 13 residues long. V lost 2 bases, J lost 3 bases, and 4 bases lay in between. CDR3 sequence reads: CASSLSDTGELFF. The DNA of the CDR3 is TGTGCCAGCAGCTTATCGGACACCGGGGAGCTGTTTTTT.

This sequence joins TRBV27 and TRBJ1-4; 9 positions match TRBD1. The CDR3 is 16 amino acids. Unmatched junction bases numbered 13, after V lost 6 bases and J lost 8 bases. Germline V CDR1 and CDR2: MNHEY, SMNVEV (reference sequence). The chain's CDR3 is CASRPSLQGAAEKLFF. DNA for the CDR3: TGTGCCAGCAGACCCTCCTTACAGGGGGCCGCAGAAAAACTGTTTTTT.

This clone has more than one count but fewer than ten. The chain combines TRBV5-4 with TRBJ1-6; 7 bases align to TRBD1. CDR1 is SGHNT, CDR2 YYREEE, per germline (reference sequence). The CDR3 extends over 14 amino acids. V was clipped by 5 bases and J by 7 bases; unmatched bases: 6. The CDR3 DNA reads TGTGCCAGCAGGGAGACAGGGATAAATTCACCCCTCCACTTT. Translation: CASRETGINSPLHF.

The J gene is TRBJ2-7, the V gene TRBV5-6, with TRBD1 identical over 12 bases. The J segment lost 7 bases and the V segment lost 3 bases, leaving 5 bases of the junction unmatched. The CDR3 has 14 amino acids. Germline CDR1 SGHDT, CDR2 YYEEEE. CDR3 nucleotides: TGTGCCAGCAGCTCCAGGGACAGGGGGCAAGAGCAGTACTTC. It codes for CASSSRDRGQEQYF.

The chain links TRBV27 to TRBJ1-6; 7 nucleotides line up with TRBD1. Germline V gene data show CDR1 as MNHEY and CDR2 as SMNVEV (reference sequence). Unmatched junction bases numbered 6, after V lost 6 bases and J lost 4 bases. This CDR3 is 15 amino acids long. The CDR3 DNA reads as TGTGCCAGCAGACTCGGGACAGTTTATAATTCACCCCTCCACTTT. This gives the protein CASRLGTVYNSPLHF.

This clone occurred once. The chain joins TRBV6-1 to TRBJ1-2; TRBD1 matches at 10 bases. CDR1 and CDR2 (germline): MNHNS, SASEGT. Losses at the gene ends were 2 bases for V and 3 bases for J; bases not matched to a gene: 3. The CDR3 is made up of 15 amino acids. Here the CDR3 reads CASSESGTGDYGYTF. The DNA for the CDR3 is TGTGCCAGCAGTGAATCCGGGACAGGGGACTATGGCTACACCTTC.

This chain links TRBV18 with TRBJ1-4, with 10 bases that match TRBD1. The germline V gene encodes CDR1 KGHSH and CDR2 LQKENI. J lost 0 bases, V lost 3 bases, and 1 base had no gene match. The CDR3 is made up of 16 amino acids. DNA of the CDR3: TGTGCCAGCTCACCCGGACAGGGGGCAACTAATGAAAAACTGTTTTTT. Translated, it gives CASSPGQGATNEKLFF.

The V gene is TRBV5-1, the J gene TRBJ2-3; 7 nucleotides agree with TRBD1. Germline V gene lookup returns CDR1 SGHRS and CDR2 YFSETQ. This CDR3 is built from 14 residues. Trimming cost V 2 bases and J 1 base; bases outside gene matches: 1. In DNA form, the CDR3 reads TGCGCCAGCAGCTTTGACAGGGGCACAGATACGCAGTATTTT. As protein: CASSFDRGTDTQYF.

This chain uses TRBV7-9 with TRBJ1-2; TRBD1 matches at 8 bases. Trimming removed 3 bases from V and 9 bases from J; junction bases left unmatched: 9. Germline V gene lookup returns CDR1 SEHNR and CDR2 FQNEAQ (reference sequence). This CDR3 spans 14 amino acids. Here the CDR3 DNA reads TGTGCCAGCAGCTTGGACAGGGAGTATGGAAGCTACACCTTC. It codes for CASSLDREYGSYTF.